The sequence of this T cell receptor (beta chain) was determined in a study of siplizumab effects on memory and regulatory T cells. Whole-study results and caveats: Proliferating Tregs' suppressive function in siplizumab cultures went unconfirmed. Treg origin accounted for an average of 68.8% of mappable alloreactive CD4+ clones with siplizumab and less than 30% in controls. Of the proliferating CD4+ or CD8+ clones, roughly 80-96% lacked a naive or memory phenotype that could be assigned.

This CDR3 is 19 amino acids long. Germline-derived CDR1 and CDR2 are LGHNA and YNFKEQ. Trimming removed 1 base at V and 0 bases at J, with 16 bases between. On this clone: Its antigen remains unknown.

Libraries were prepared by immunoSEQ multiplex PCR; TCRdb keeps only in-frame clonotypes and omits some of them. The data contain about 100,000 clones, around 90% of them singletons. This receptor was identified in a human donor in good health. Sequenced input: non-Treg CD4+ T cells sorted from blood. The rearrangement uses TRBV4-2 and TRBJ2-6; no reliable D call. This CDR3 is CASSQVVLNSSSGANVLTF. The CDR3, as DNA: TGTGCCAGCAGCCAAGTGGTATTGAACTCATCCTCTGGGGCCAACGTCCTGACTTTC.